Listed here is a single TCR beta chain. Its antigen is currently unknown. Splitting of CD4+ cells produced CD45RA+ naive and CD45RA-negative memory subsets. The sample belongs to a study of shared clonotypes between healthy human individuals. Study-wide results and limits: Naive CD4 clonotypes overlapped across several donors at around 4.7%. Relative to memory subsets, naive subsets generally showed larger estimated richness.

The germline gives CDR1 SNHLY, CDR2 FYNNEI. The ends lost 9 bases at V and 4 bases at J; junction bases unmatched: 5. The CDR3 contains 13 residues. Roughly 27,000 T cell genomes, or about 200 ng DNA, went into the sorted-subset replicate PCRs. The assay was immunoSEQ multiplex PCR, and TCRdb's table has in-frame clones only and misses some. The sample includes around 1.4 million clones, 97% to 99% of them seen just once. This rearrangement joins TRBV2 to TRBJ2-1, with TRBD1 matching 8 bases. The sequence was collected from a man aged 25-45 years in good health. What was sequenced was naive CD4+ T cells sorted from blood. As to subset: CD45RA+ positively selected. CDR3 in DNA: TGTGCCAGTACAGGGGGAGTATACAATGAGCAGTTCTTC. It yields the protein CASTGGVYNEQFF.